The 18 T cell receptor beta chains in this list originate from one sample, sequenced in a study of T cell responses to AZD1222 COVID-19 vaccine. Data came from immunoSEQ multiplex PCR; TCRdb stores just in-frame clones and leaves some out. Of 80,000 to 100,000 clones in the sample, around 84% were seen once. The sequencing here drew on peripheral blood, taken 28 days after the second AZD1222 dose. The receptors derive from an adult who received the AZD1222 COVID-19 vaccine.

J is TRBJ2-7 and V is TRBV11-2, with TRBD2 matching over 9 bases. Germline V gives CDR1 SGHAT, CDR2 FQNNGV. The J segment lost 2 bases and the V segment lost 4 bases, leaving 9 bases of the junction unmatched. This CDR3 is built from 16 residues. Written as DNA, the CDR3 is TGTGCCAGCAGCTCTCGGTCTAGCGGGGTAACCTACGAGCAGTACTTC. This translates into CASSSRSSGVTYEQYF. The variable domain in full, with the rest retrieved from reference TRBV11-2 and TRBJ2-7, is EAGVAQSPRYKIIEKRQSVAFWCNPISGHATLYWYQQILGQGPKLLIQFQNNGVVDDSQLPKDRFSAERLKGVDSTLKIQPAKLEDSAVYLCASSSRSSGVTYEQYFGPGTRLTVT.

The sample holds a few counts of this clone. The chain is built from TRBV15 and TRBJ1-3, with unresolved D. The V gene lost 6 bases and the J gene lost 1 base, with 10 bases spanning the gap. The CDR3 consists of 14 residues. The V gene's germline CDR1 is LNHNV and CDR2 YYDKDF (reference sequence). In nucleotides, the CDR3 is TGTGCCACCAGAGGGTGGACTTCTGGAAACACCATATATTTT. Its protein product is CATRGWTSGNTIYF.

The rearrangement uses TRBV7-9 and TRBJ1-2, with 8 bases that match TRBD1. The V gene's germline CDR1 is SEHNR and CDR2 FQNEAQ (reference sequence). V lost 7 bases, J lost 12 bases, and 16 bases stayed unmatched. The CDR3 is made up of 14 amino acids. CDR3 nucleotide sequence: TGTGCCAGCACCCTTAGGGGGACAGGCGCGCTTGACACCTTC. Amino acid sequence: CASTLRGTGALDTF.

This chain links TRBV18 with TRBJ2-2; D is unclear. Trimming removed 0 bases from V and 9 bases from J, with 14 bases in between. The CDR3 has 15 residues. The V gene's germline CDR1 is KGHSH and CDR2 LQKENI. The CDR3 reads CASSPPNPEGRELFF. As DNA, the CDR3 is TGTGCCAGCTCACCACCCAACCCTGAAGGTCGGGAGCTGTTTTTT.

This clone has a handful of counts. This chain joins TRBV14 and TRBJ1-1, with D perhaps matching TRBD1 (6 bases). Germline CDR1 and CDR2: SGHDN and FVKESK. The V end lost 2 bases, the J end lost 4 bases, and 20 bases lay between the germline ends. This CDR3 comprises 17 residues. The CDR3 bases are TGTGCCAGCAGCCAAAAAACGATCACAGGGAGGCGCACTGAAGCTTTCTTT. Protein: CASSQKTITGRRTEAFF.

The rearrangement links TRBV29-1 to TRBJ2-1; 10 bases fit TRBD2. CDR3 length: 15 residues. Germline CDR1 and CDR2: SQVTM and ANQGSEA. The ends lost 3 bases at V and 6 bases at J; junction bases unmatched: 8. The CDR3 nucleotides are TGCAGCGTTGAGGACTTAGCGGGGGGCGGCAATGAGCAGTTCTTC. Residues: CSVEDLAGGGNEQFF.

V gene TRBV4-1 combines with J gene TRBJ2-1; 14 bases align to TRBD2. In germline, CDR1 is MGHRA, CDR2 YSYEKL. The trim removed 7 bases at V and 8 bases at J, leaving 10 bases unmatched. This CDR3 is built from 16 residues. Written as DNA, the CDR3 is TGCGCCAGCACCAAACCGGGACTAGCGGGAGTCGATGAGCAGTTCTTC. Translation gives CASTKPGLAGVDEQFF.

The V gene is TRBV21-1, the J gene TRBJ2-5. TRBV21-1 is a pseudogene locus. CDR3 length: 14 amino acids. CDR3: CASSPWDGHETQYF. The DNA of the CDR3 is TGTGCCAGCAGCCCTTGGGACGGCCACGAGACCCAGTACTTC.

The CDR3 reads CASSSTLANTEAFF. Written as DNA, the CDR3 is TGTGCCAGCAGTTCAACTCTGGCGAACACTGAAGCTTTCTTT. The gene calls are TRBV27 and TRBJ1-1, with unresolved D. Germline V gives CDR1 MNHEY, CDR2 SMNVEV (reference sequence). The V end lost 4 bases, the J end lost 1 base, and 10 bases lay between the germline ends. CDR3 length equals 14 residues.

CDR3 loop: CASSPRTGSSTDTQYF. The CDR3 DNA follows: TGTGCCAGCAGCCCCCGGACAGGGAGTAGTACAGATACGCAGTATTTT. This chain connects TRBV5-8 to TRBJ2-3; TRBD1 matches at 8 bases. CDR1 is SGHTS and CDR2 is YDEGEE in the germline V gene. This CDR3 is 16 amino acids long. With 4 bases clipped from V and 3 bases from J, the junction kept 10 bases outside the gene matches.

The table lists this clone with a few counts. The chain is built from TRBV6-2 or TRBV6-3 and TRBJ2-2, with no clear D. With 7 bases removed from V and 6 bases from J, the gap between germline ends came to 9 bases. Germline CDR1 reads MNHEY; CDR2 reads SVGEGT. The CDR3 consists of 12 residues. In DNA form, the CDR3 reads TGTGCCAGCACCCCGCACGCCGGGGAGCTGTTTTTT. Its translation is CASTPHAGELFF.

The V call is TRBV24-1, the J call TRBJ2-7, with 8 positions matching TRBD1. Germline assignment: CDR1 KGHDR and CDR2 SFDVKD. The CDR3 is 15 residues long. Trimming took 3 bases from V and 5 from J; bases not matched to a gene: 8. This chain's CDR3 is CATSDPRTGFNEQYF. For the CDR3, the DNA is TGTGCCACCAGTGATCCCAGGACAGGGTTCAACGAGCAGTACTTC.

The sample holds one count of this clone. This chain uses TRBV7-9 with TRBJ2-5; 8 bases agree with TRBD2. The ends lost 6 bases at V and 4 bases at J; junction bases unmatched: 7. This CDR3 has 14 residues. CDR1 is SEHNR and CDR2 is FQNEAQ in the germline V gene (reference sequence). CDR3 protein: CASRSGLAGETQYF. The CDR3 DNA follows: TGTGCCAGCAGGTCGGGGCTAGCGGGAGAGACCCAGTACTTC. The full variable domain, rest sourced from reference TRBV7-9 and TRBJ2-5, is DTGVSQNPRHKITKRGQNVTFRCDPISEHNRLYWYRQTLGQGPEFLTYFQNEAQLEKSRLLSDRFSAERPKGSFSTLEIQRTEQGDSAMYLCASRSGLAGETQYFGPGTRLLVL.

The chain couples TRBV29-1 to TRBJ2-7, with 12 positions matching TRBD1. Germline lookup yields CDR1 SQVTM and CDR2 ANQGSEA. The CDR3 runs to 13 residues. V lost 7 bases to trimming and J lost 5 bases; unmatched junction nucleotides: 6. The DNA for the CDR3 is TGCAGCGGGGGGACAGGGGGCAAAAACGAGCAGTACTTC. Its translation is CSGGTGGKNEQYF.

The V call is TRBV27, the J call TRBJ1-6; a possible D gene is TRBD1 (6 bases). The germline CDR1 and CDR2 sequences are MNHEY and SMNVEV (reference sequence). This CDR3 has 14 residues. V gave up 5 bases and J gave up 11 bases, with 16 bases separating them. The CDR3 here is CASSPPRGGAPLHF. The CDR3 nucleotides read TGTGCCAGCAGTCCCCCTAGGGGGGGAGCACCCCTCCACTTT.

The rearrangement joins TRBV12-3 or TRBV12-4 to TRBJ1-1, with D perhaps matching TRBD1 (6 bases). The CDR3 sequence is 13 residues long. The V end lost 11 bases, the J end lost 5 bases, and 18 bases lay between the germline ends. The CDR3 DNA reads as TGTGCCGTACAAAGAATGAGGGGGACTGAAGCTTTCTTT. The encoded protein is CAVQRMRGTEAFF.

This clone was seen a handful of times. V and J are TRBV11-1 and TRBJ2-2, with TRBD1 identical over 7 bases. This CDR3 region has 15 residues. With 5 bases clipped from V and 3 bases from J, the junction kept 6 bases outside the gene matches. Germline V gene lookup returns CDR1 SGHAT and CDR2 FQDESV (reference sequence). In DNA, the CDR3 is TGTGCCAGCAGCCCGAGGACAGGTTACACCGGGGAGCTGTTTTTT. Protein: CASSPRTGYTGELFF.

The chain carries TRBV7-6 and TRBJ1-6; TRBD1 aligns across 10 bases. V shed 8 bases and J 7 bases; nucleotides not matched to a gene: 11. The length of the CDR3 is 16 residues. Germline CDR1 and CDR2: SGHVS and FNYEAQ. CDR3 sequence reads: CASSPLGGQGNSPLHF. As DNA, the CDR3 is TGTGCCAGCTCCCCCCTGGGGGGACAGGGGAATTCACCCCTCCACTTT. The complete variable domain, with remaining parts taken from reference TRBV7-6 and TRBJ1-6, reads GAGVSQSPRYKVTKRGQDVALRCDPISGHVSLYWYRQALGQGPEFLTYFNYEAQQDKSGLPNDRFSAERPEGSISTLTIQRTEQRDSAMYRCASSPLGGQGNSPLHFGNGTRLTVT.